This entry describes one T cell receptor (beta chain). Many counts were recorded for this clonotype. Its antigen target is currently unknown. No per-base quality is available; no much larger clone lies one base away. These data belong to a study of Graves' ophthalmopathy and Graves' hyperthyroidism (dated by TCRdb to 2017 to 2018). As for the study more broadly: Peripheral blood was collected at initial diagnosis, prior to any treatment. Following sample collection, hyperthyroidism patients were given methimazole at a starting dose of 30 mg daily, and ophthalmopathy patients were given high-dose intravenous methylprednisolone. To explore V-J signatures that distinguish ophthalmopathy from hyperthyroidism, a discovery set of roughly 98 patients was enrolled, made up of 40 to 45 with ophthalmopathy and fewer than 60 with stable hyperthyroidism. An independent validation cohort comprised 18 to 20 hyperthyroidism patients and over 15 patients who later progressed from hyperthyroidism to ophthalmopathy. T-cell repertoires of thyroid tissue and blood were compared in over 5 hyperthyroidism patients. In total, approximately 130 blood samples were TCR-sequenced: around 42 ophthalmopathy, some 80 hyperthyroidism and some 17 hyperthyroidism-to-ophthalmopathy patients. To tell Graves' ophthalmopathy apart from Graves' hyperthyroidism, and to predict which patients would progress to ophthalmopathy, the study relied on TCR beta repertoire signatures.

Stable hyperthyroidism was defined as no progression to ophthalmopathy within 18 months of follow-up. Hyperthyroidism patients were newly diagnosed, were aged 18 to 65 years, and had a disease duration under 2 months. Anyone with other autoimmune diseases, uncontrolled infections, pregnancy or lactation was excluded from the study. Clinical symptoms, serum thyroxine, TRAb, thyroid ultrasound and orbital computed tomography formed the basis of the diagnosis. PBMCs were isolated from more than 8 ml of fresh peripheral blood by Ficoll-Paque density gradient centrifugation. Total RNA was extracted using Trizol reagent, and RNA quality was checked on an Agilent 2100 Bioanalyzer. TCR beta CDR3 regions were amplified from RNA transcripts for repertoire sequencing. HTBI primers and the Qiagen OneStep RT-PCR kit were used in a first-round RT-PCR, which was followed by a second-round multiplex PCR, size selection and purification. Libraries were sequenced paired-end with 100 bp reads on an Illumina HiSeq2000. Processing in the source paper ran as follows. Reads were processed with SOAPnuke, discarding reads with adapters, uncalled bases, mean Phred below 15, or no exact constant-primer or identifier match. COPE v1.2.5 was used to merge the high-quality paired reads. Each unique nucleotide sequence was treated as a clonotype, and MiTCR v1.1 was used to align the clonotypes to the IMGT TRB V, D and J references. Only V-J combinations with frequency above 0.0001 were analysed, covering around 99% of repertoires. For each V-J combination, a TCR clonal expansion and chaos score was defined as F50 clonal expansion divided by the chaos observed in the TCRdist matrix. Welch's t-statistics and random forest were used to reduce features to 13 V-J combinations, which were fed into a naive Bayes classifier. The Morisita-Horn index was used to measure how similar the thyroid and blood repertoires were. TCRdb took the public reads, trimmed them with fastp at Q25, ran MiXCR for clone calling and kept in-frame beta chains. Every distinct CDR3 protein forms one entry, paired with its most common genes and DNA. Clone size and V and J calls follow TCRdb, not the original study. The sample has more than 300,000 distinct CDR3 sequences on record, approximately 17% of them singletons. The ten largest clonotypes hold 2.4% of the sample.

The germline V gene supplies CDR1 MGHRA and CDR2 YSYEKL. V is shortened by 2 bases, J by 0 bases, and the region joining them spans 10 bases. Counted from cysteine to phenylalanine, this CDR3 has 15 amino acids. Only the CDR3 portion is preserved as DNA: 45 bases, with reading frame beginning at the first base. Overall results and qualifications from the work: Among expanded thyroid clonotypes with frequency above 0.001, most also showed up in blood, which suggests that blood repertoires may reflect the thyroid immune response. Sample size was not statistically predetermined, and group allocation was not concealed from the investigators. The 13-signature model separated ophthalmopathy from stable hyperthyroidism with 85% to 90% sensitivity and approximately 83% specificity in cross-validation, and 80%/75% in the test set. In validation, the model predicted ophthalmopathy progression with about 71% sensitivity and roughly 72% specificity; about a dozen predicted patients were CT-confirmed with GO in a median of approximately 6.2 months.

Sequenced: peripheral blood. The clonotype was recovered from an adult woman with stable Graves' hyperthyroidism. In this chain, TRBV4-1 is recombined with TRBJ1-1; TRBD1 is possibly the D segment (6 matching bases). The bases are TGCGCCAGCAGCCAACAACAGGGAATGAACACTGAAGCTTTCTTT. Its coded protein is CASSQQQGMNTEAFF.